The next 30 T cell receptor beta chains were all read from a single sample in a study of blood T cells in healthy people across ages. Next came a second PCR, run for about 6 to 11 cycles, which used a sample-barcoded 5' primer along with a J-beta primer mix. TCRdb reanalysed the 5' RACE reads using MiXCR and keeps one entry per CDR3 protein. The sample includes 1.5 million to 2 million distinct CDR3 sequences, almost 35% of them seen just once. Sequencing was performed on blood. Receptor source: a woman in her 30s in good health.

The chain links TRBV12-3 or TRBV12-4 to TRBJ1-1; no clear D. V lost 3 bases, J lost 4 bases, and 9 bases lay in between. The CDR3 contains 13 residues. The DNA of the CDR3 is TGTGCCAGCAGTTTTGGGCCCTCCACTGAAGCTTTCTTT. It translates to CASSFGPSTEAFF.

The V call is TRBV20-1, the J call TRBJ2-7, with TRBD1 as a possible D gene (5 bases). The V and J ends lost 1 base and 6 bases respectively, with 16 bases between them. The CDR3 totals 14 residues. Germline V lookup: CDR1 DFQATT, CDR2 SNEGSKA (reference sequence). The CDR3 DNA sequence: TGCAGTGCTAGAGGCGTTCAGGGTCTCGGCGAGCAGTACTTC. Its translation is CSARGVQGLGEQYF.

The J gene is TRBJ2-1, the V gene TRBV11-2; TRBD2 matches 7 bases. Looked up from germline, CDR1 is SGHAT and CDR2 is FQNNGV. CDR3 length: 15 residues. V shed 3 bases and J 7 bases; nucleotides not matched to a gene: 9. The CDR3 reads CASSLGPGLPNEQFF. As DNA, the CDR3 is TGTGCCAGCAGCTTGGGGCCGGGACTACCAAATGAGCAGTTCTTC.

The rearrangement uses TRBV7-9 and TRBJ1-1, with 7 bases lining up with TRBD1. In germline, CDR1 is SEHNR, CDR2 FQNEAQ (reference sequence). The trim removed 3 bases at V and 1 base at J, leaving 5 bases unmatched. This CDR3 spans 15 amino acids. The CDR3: CASSFYRGPNTEAFF. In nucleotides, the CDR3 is TGTGCCAGCAGCTTCTACAGGGGCCCGAACACTGAAGCTTTCTTT.

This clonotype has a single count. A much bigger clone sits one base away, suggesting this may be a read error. The CDR3 DNA sequence: TGTGCCAGCAGCTTTAGCCCGAACACCGGGGAGCTGTTTTTT. It is translated as CASSFSPNTGELFF. The chain recombines TRBV7-6 with TRBJ2-2; D call uncertain. The V end was cut by 3 bases, the J end by 0 bases, with 5 bases between. The CDR3 totals 14 residues. Germline CDR1 and CDR2: SGHVS and FNYEAQ.

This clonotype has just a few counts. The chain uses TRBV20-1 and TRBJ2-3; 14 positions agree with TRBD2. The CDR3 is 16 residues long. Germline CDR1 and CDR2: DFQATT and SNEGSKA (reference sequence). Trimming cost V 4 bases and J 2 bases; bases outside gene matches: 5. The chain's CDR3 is CSATGTSGSSTDTQYF. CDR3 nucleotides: TGCAGTGCTACCGGGACTAGCGGGAGTTCCACAGATACGCAGTATTTT.

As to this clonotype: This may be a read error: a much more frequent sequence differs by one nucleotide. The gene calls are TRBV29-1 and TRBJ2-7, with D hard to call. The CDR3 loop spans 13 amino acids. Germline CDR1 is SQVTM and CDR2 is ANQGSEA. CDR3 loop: CSIERGVGSEQYF. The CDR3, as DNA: TGCAGCATTGAGAGAGGTGTCGGATCCGAGCAGTACTTC.

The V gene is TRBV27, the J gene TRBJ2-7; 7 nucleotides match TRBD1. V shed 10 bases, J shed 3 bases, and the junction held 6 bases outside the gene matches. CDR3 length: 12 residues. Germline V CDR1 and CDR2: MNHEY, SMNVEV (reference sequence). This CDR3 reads CANNRDSYEQYF. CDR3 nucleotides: TGTGCCAACAATCGGGACAGCTACGAGCAGTACTTC.

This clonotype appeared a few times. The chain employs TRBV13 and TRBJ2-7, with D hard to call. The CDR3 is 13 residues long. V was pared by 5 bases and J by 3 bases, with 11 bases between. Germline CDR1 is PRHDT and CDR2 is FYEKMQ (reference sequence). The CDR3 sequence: CASSPRNNYEQYF. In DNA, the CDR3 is TGTGCCAGCAGCCCTAGGAACAACTACGAGCAGTACTTC.

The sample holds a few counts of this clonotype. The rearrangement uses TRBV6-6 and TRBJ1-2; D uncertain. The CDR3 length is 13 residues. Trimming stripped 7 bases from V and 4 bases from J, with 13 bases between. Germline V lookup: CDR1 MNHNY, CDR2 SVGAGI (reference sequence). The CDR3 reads CASTYVGAYGYTF. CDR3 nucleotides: TGTGCCAGCACCTACGTGGGAGCCTATGGCTACACCTTC.

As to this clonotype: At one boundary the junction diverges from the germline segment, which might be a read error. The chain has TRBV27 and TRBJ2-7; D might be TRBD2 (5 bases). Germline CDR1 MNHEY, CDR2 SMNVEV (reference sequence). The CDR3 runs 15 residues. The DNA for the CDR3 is TGTGCCTGCAGTTTATACCTAGGCGGAGGCTACGAGCAGTACTTC. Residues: CACSLYLGGGYEQYF.

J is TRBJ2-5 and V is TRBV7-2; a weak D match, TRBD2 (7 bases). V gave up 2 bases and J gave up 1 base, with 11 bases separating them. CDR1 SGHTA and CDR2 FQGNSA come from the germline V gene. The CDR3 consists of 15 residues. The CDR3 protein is CASSLIRGAQETQYF. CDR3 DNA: TGTGCCAGCAGCTTAATCCGGGGGGCCCAAGAGACCCAGTACTTC. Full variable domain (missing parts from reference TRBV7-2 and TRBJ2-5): GAGVSQSPSNKVTEKGKDVELRCDPISGHTALYWYRQSLGQGLEFLIYFQGNSAPDKSGLPSDRFSAERTGGSVSTLTIQRTQQEDSAVYLCASSLIRGAQETQYFGPGTRLLVL.

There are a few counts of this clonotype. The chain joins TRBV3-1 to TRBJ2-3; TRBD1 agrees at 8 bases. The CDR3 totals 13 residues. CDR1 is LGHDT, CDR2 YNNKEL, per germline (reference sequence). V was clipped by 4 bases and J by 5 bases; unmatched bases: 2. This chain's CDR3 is CASSPGQGDTQYF. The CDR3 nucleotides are TGTGCCAGCAGCCCAGGACAGGGAGATACGCAGTATTTT.

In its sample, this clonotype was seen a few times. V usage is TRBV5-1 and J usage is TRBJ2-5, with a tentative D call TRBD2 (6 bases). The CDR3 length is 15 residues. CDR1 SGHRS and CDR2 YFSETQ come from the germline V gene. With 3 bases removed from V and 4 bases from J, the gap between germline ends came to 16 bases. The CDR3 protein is CASSSGTYAGETQYF. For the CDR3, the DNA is TGCGCCAGCAGCTCCGGGACTTATGCGGGAGAGACCCAGTACTTC.

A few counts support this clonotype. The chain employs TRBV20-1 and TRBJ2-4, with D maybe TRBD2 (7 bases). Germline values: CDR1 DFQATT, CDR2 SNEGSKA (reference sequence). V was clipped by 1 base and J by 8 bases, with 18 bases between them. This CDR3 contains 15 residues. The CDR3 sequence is CSARGLGRGNDIQYF. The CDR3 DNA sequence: TGCAGTGCTAGAGGCTTGGGGAGGGGGAATGACATTCAGTACTTC.

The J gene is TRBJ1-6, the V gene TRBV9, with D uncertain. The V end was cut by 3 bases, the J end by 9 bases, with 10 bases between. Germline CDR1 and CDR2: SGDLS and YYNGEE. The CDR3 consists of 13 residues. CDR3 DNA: TGTGCCAGCAGCGACCGGGCGGGTTCACCCCTCCACTTT. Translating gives CASSDRAGSPLHF.

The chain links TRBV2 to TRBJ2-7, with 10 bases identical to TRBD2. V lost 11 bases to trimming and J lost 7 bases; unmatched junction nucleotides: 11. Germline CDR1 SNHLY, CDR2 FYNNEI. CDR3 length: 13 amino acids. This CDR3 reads CAQTSSGREEQYF. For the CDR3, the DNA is TGTGCCCAGACCAGCAGCGGGAGGGAAGAGCAGTACTTC.

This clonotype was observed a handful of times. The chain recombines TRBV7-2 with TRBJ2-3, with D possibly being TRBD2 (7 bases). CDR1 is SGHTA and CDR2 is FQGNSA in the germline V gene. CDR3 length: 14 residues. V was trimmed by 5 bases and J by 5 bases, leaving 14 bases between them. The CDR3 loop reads CASSVGGRIDTQYF. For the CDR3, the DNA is TGTGCCAGCAGCGTGGGGGGGCGAATAGATACGCAGTATTTT.

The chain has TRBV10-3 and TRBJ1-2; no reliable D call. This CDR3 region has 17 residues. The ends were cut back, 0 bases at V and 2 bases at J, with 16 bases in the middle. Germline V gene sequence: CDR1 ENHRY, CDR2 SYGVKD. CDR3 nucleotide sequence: TGTGCCATCAGTGAGTCCTTGGTGCAGGTTCCAAACTATGGCTACACCTTC. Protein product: CAISESLVQVPNYGYTF.

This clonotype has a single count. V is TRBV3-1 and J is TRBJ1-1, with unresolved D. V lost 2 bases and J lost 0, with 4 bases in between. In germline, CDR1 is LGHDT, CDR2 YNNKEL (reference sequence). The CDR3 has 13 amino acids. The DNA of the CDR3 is TGTGCCAGCAGCCAATGGGTGAACACTGAAGCTTTCTTT. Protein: CASSQWVNTEAFF. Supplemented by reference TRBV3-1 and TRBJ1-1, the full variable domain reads DTAVSQTPKYLVTQMGNDKSIKCEQNLGHDTMYWYKQDSKKFLKIMFSYNNKELIINETVPNRFSPKSPDKAHLNLHINSLELGDSAVYFCASSQWVNTEAFFGQGTRLTVV.

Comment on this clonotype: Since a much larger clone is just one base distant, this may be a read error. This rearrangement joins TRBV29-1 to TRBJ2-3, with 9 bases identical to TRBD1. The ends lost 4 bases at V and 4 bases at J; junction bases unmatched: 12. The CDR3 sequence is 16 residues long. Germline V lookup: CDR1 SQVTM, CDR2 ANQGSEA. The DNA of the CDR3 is TGCAGCGTTGGAAAACGGACAGGGGAGGATTCAGATACGCAGTATTTT. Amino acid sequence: CSVGKRTGEDSDTQYF.

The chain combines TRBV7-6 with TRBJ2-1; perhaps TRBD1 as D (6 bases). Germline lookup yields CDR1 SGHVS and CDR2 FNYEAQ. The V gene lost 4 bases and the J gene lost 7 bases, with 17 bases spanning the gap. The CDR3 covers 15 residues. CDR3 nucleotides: TGTGCCAGCAGCTACGTAACAACAGGGAAGAATGAGCAGTTCTTC. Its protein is CASSYVTTGKNEQFF.

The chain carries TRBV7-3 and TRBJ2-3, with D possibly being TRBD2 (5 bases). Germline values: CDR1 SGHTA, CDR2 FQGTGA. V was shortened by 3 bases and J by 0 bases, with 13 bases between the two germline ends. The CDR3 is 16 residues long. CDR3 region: CASSFERIGSTDTQYF. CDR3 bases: TGTGCCAGCAGCTTTGAGCGGATAGGGAGCACAGATACGCAGTATTTT.

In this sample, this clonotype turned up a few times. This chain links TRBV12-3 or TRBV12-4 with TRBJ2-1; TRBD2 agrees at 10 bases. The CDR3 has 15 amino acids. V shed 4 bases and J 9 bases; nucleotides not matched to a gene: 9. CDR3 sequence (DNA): TGTGCCAGCAGTTCCCGAGCGGGAGGGCCGGTTGAGCAGTTCTTC. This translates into CASSSRAGGPVEQFF.

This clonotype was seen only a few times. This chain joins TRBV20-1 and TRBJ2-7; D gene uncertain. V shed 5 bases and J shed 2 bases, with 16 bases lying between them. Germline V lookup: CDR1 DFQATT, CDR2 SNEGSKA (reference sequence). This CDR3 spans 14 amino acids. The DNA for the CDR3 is TGCAGTGCTCTCCACGTGAGCGCCACCTACGAGCAGTACTTC. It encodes CSALHVSATYEQYF.

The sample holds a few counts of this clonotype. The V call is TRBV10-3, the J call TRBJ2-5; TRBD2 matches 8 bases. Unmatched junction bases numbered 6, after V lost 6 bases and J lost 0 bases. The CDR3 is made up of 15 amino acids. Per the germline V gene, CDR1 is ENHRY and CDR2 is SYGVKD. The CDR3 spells CAISPGLAYQETQYF. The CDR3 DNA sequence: TGTGCCATCAGCCCCGGACTAGCCTACCAAGAGACCCAGTACTTC.

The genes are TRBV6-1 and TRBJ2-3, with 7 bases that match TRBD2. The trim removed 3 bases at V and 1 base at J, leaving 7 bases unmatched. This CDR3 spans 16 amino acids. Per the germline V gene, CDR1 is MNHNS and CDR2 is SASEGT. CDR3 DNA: TGTGCCAGCAGTGACCTAGTGGGGGGGGGCACAGATACGCAGTATTTT. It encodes CASSDLVGGGTDTQYF.

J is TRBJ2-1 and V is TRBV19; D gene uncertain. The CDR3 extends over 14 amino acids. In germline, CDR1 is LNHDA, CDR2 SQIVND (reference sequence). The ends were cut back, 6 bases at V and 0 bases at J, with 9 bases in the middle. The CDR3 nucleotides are TGTGCCAGTAGCGAGGAGAGCTCCTACAATGAGCAGTTCTTC. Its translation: CASSEESSYNEQFF. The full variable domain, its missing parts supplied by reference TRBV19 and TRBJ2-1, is DGGITQSPKYLFRKEGQNVTLSCEQNLNHDAMYWYRQDPGQGLRLIYYSQIVNDFQKGDIAEGYSVSREKKESFPLTVTSAQKNPTAFYLCASSEESSYNEQFFGPGTRLTVL.

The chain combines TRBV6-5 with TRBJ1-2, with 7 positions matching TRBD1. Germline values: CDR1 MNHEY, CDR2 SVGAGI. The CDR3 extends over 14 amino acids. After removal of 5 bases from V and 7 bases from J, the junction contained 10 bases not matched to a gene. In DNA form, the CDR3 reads TGTGCCAGCAGTCCTCAGGGGGGTAGCTGTGGCTACACCTTC. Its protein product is CASSPQGGSCGYTF.

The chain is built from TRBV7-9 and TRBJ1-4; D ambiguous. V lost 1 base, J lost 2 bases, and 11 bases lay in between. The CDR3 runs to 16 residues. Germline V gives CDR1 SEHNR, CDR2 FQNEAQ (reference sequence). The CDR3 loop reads CASSLERAETNEKLFF. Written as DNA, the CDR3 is TGTGCCAGCAGCTTAGAGCGGGCGGAGACTAATGAAAAACTGTTTTTT.